The 13 T cell receptor beta chains below come from one sample, sequenced in a study of HIV-infected patients and healthy controls. Antiretroviral therapy had run roughly three months, about 14 weeks, before follow-up blood collection. The repertoire came from unfractionated whole blood and reflected all unsorted peripheral T cells. Alpha and beta constant-region primers primed reverse transcription of 500 to 550 ng RNA. Using multiplexing indices, alpha and beta chain libraries were generated apart by chain-specific third strand synthesis. MiXCR was run by TCRdb on the 5' RACE reads, yielding one entry per CDR3 protein. The sample holds more than 15,000 distinct CDR3 sequences, 8.5% seen once. The input for sequencing was blood, taken during antiretroviral therapy. Source of these receptors: an adult with HIV infection.

This clonotype occurred many times. The chain carries TRBV11-2 and TRBJ1-3; D is uncertain. This CDR3 has 14 residues. The germline CDR1 and CDR2 sequences are SGHAT and FQNNGV. The V end lost 0 bases, the J end lost 0 bases, and 3 bases lay between the germline ends. This CDR3 reads CASSLDSSGNTIYF. Written as DNA, the CDR3 is TGTGCCAGCAGCTTAGACAGCTCTGGAAACACCATATATTTT.

This clonotype was counted many times. The chain employs TRBV6-5 and TRBJ1-2; 9 bases are shared with TRBD1. The CDR3 length is 13 residues. Germline-derived CDR1 and CDR2 are MNHEY and SVGAGI. The V and J ends lost 5 bases and 6 bases, in that order; junction bases with no gene match: 4. CDR3 in amino acids: CASSRTGDNGYTF. In DNA form, the CDR3 reads TGTGCCAGCAGTCGGACAGGGGATAATGGCTACACCTTC.

On this clonotype itself: This sequence may be a read error, since a much larger clone differs from it by one base. The chain links TRBV4-2 to TRBJ2-3, with D tentatively TRBD1 (6 bases). In germline, CDR1 is LGHNA, CDR2 YNFKEQ. Trimming left V 0 bases short and J 1 base short, with 11 bases between. The CDR3 sequence is 16 residues long. The CDR3, as DNA: TGTGCCAGCAGCCAAGATCCCAGGGGCGGCACAGATACGCAGTATTTT. Translation: CASSQDPRGGTDTQYF.

Ten or more counts support this clonotype. The chain recombines TRBV6-5 with TRBJ2-7, with TRBD1 identical over 8 bases. Germline V gene data show CDR1 as MNHEY and CDR2 as SVGAGI. This CDR3 is built from 14 residues. Unmatched junction bases numbered 4, after V lost 3 bases and J lost 3 bases. The CDR3 is CASSYRQGRYEQYF. In DNA, the CDR3 is TGTGCCAGCAGTTATCGACAGGGGCGCTACGAGCAGTACTTC.

The rearrangement uses TRBV6-5 and TRBJ1-2, with 8 bases identical to TRBD1. This CDR3 region has 14 residues. Germline assignment: CDR1 MNHEY and CDR2 SVGAGI. Unmatched junction bases numbered 4, after V lost 4 bases and J lost 3 bases. CDR3 sequence reads: CASSFQGAHYGYTF. CDR3 sequence (DNA): TGTGCCAGCAGTTTCCAGGGGGCTCACTATGGCTACACCTTC.

This clonotype was detected ten times or more. The chain has TRBV18 and TRBJ1-3; possible D gene TRBD1, 5 bases. Deletions cut 5 bases from V and 1 base from J, with 15 bases between. CDR1 KGHSH and CDR2 LQKENI come from the germline V gene. The CDR3 has 16 residues. As DNA, the CDR3 is TGTGCCAGCTCATCGTCGACAGCGCAATCTGGAAACACCATATATTTT. Its translation: CASSSSTAQSGNTIYF. Full variable domain (missing parts from reference TRBV18 and TRBJ1-3): NAGVMQNPRHLVRRRGQEARLRCSPMKGHSHVYWYRQLPEEGLKFMVYLQKENIIDESGMPKERFSAEFPKEGPSILRIQQVVRGDSAAYFCASSSSTAQSGNTIYFGEGSWLTVV.

This clonotype has at least ten counts. The rearrangement uses TRBV6-2 or TRBV6-3 and TRBJ1-1, with 8 positions matching TRBD1. V lost 6 bases to trimming and J lost 5 bases; unmatched junction nucleotides: 20. This CDR3 comprises 18 residues. The V gene's germline CDR1 is MNHEY and CDR2 SVGEGT. As DNA, the CDR3 is TGTGCCAGCAGCCCCCGGGCAGGGGGCGTCGGGCCAAGGACTGAAGCTTTCTTT. Protein sequence: CASSPRAGGVGPRTEAFF.

This clonotype showed up just a few times. The chain recombines TRBV28 with TRBJ1-1, with D unresolved. Germline CDR1 is MDHEN and CDR2 is SYDVKM. CDR3 length equals 13 residues. The V end lost 3 bases, the J end lost 6 bases, and 11 bases lay between the germline ends. The CDR3 is CASSLSPVSEAFF. CDR3 bases: TGTGCCAGCAGTTTGTCCCCGGTTTCTGAAGCTTTCTTT.

Ten or more counts support this clonotype. This chain uses TRBV30 with TRBJ1-2, with D tentatively TRBD1 (6 bases). Germline CDR1 reads GTSNPN; CDR2 reads SVGIG (reference sequence). With 5 bases removed from V and 4 bases from J, the gap between germline ends came to 11 bases. CDR3 length equals 12 residues. CDR3 in DNA: TGTGCCTGGGCAGGGGTGGGCTATGGCTACACCTTC. Residues: CAWAGVGYGYTF.

This clonotype was detected many times. V and J are TRBV28 and TRBJ2-1; no clear D gene. The CDR3 is 15 amino acids. Germline V gives CDR1 MDHEN, CDR2 SYDVKM. V was cut by 6 bases and J by 7 bases, with 19 bases left in between. In DNA, the CDR3 is TGTGCCAGCAGGCCCGCTAGTAGGGCCTTAAATGAGCAGTTCTTC. Protein product: CASRPASRALNEQFF.

This clonotype was seen repeatedly, ten times or more. The chain links TRBV24-1 to TRBJ2-1; no firm D call. The germline CDR1 and CDR2 sequences are KGHDR and SFDVKD. There are 10 residues in the CDR3. V was pared by 6 bases and J by 12 bases, with 8 bases between. The CDR3 DNA reads as TGTGCCACCAGTAACGTCTTGCAGTTCTTC. Residues: CATSNVLQFF.

V is TRBV29-1 and J is TRBJ1-2; D may be TRBD1 (6 bases). V was cut by 6 bases and J by 3 bases, with 14 bases left in between. The CDR3 has 13 amino acids. CDR1 is SQVTM, CDR2 ANQGSEA, per germline. CDR3 sequence reads: CSVEGGNYYGYTF. Here the CDR3 DNA reads TGCAGCGTGGAGGGGGGAAATTACTATGGCTACACCTTC.

This clonotype has at least ten counts. The rearrangement links TRBV20-1 to TRBJ2-3, with D perhaps assigned TRBD1 or TRBD2 (5 bases each). There are 14 residues in the CDR3. V lost 4 bases, J lost 0 bases, and 11 bases lay in between. Germline values: CDR1 DFQATT, CDR2 SNEGSKA (reference sequence). CDR3 region: CSAKVGPSTDTQYF. CDR3 sequence (DNA): TGCAGTGCTAAAGTGGGACCAAGCACAGATACGCAGTATTTT.